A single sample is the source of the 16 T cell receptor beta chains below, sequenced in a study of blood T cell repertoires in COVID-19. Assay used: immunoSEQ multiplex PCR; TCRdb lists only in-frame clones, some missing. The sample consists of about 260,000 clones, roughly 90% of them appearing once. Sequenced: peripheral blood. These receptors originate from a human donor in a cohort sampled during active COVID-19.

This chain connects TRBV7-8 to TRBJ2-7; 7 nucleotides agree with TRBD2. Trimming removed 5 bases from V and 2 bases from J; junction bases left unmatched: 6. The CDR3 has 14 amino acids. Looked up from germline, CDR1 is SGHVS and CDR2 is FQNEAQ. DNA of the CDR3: TGTGCCAGCAGCCACGGGGGGTCAGCCTACGAGCAGTACTTC. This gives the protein CASSHGGSAYEQYF.

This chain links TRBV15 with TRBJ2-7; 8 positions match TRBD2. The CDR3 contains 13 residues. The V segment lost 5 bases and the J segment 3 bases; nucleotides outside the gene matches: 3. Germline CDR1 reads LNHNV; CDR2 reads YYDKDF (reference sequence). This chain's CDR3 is CATSLGTSYEQYF. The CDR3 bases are TGTGCCACCAGCCTAGGGACTAGCTACGAGCAGTACTTC.

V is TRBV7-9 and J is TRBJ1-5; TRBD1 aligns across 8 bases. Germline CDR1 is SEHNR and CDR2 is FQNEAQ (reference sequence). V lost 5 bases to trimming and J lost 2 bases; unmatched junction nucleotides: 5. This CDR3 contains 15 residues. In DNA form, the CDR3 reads TGTGCCAGCAGCCCGGGGACAGGAGGCAATCAGCCCCAGCATTTT. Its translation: CASSPGTGGNQPQHF.

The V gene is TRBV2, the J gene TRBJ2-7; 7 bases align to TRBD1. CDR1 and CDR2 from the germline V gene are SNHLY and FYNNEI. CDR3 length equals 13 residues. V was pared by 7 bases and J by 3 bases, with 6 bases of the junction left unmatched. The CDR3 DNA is TGTGCCAGCAACGGACAGGCGGTCTACGAGCAGTACTTC. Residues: CASNGQAVYEQYF. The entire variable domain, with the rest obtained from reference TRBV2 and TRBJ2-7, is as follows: EPEVTQTPSHQVTQMGQEVILRCVPISNHLYFYWYRQILGQKVEFLVSFYNNEISEKSEIFDDQFSVERPDGSNFTLKIRSTKLEDSAMYFCASNGQAVYEQYFGPGTRLTVT.

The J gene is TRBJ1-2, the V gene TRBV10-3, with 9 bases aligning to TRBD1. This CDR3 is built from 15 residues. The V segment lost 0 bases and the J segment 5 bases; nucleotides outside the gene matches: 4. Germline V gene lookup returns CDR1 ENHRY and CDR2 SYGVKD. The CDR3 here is CAISESGDRDYGYTF. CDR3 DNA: TGTGCCATCAGTGAGTCGGGGGACAGGGATTATGGCTACACCTTC.

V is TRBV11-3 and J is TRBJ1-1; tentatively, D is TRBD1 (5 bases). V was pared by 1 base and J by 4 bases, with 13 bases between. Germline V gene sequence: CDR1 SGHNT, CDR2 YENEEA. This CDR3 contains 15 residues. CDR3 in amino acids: CASSLVGRASTEAFF. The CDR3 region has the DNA TGTGCCAGCAGCTTAGTAGGCAGGGCCAGCACTGAAGCTTTCTTT.

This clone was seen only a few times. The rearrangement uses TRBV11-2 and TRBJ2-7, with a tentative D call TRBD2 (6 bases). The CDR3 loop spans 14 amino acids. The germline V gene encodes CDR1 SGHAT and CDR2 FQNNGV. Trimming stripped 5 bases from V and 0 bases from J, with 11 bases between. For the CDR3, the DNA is TGTGCCAGCAGCCCCGCGGGGCCCTCCTACGAGCAGTACTTC. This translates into CASSPAGPSYEQYF.

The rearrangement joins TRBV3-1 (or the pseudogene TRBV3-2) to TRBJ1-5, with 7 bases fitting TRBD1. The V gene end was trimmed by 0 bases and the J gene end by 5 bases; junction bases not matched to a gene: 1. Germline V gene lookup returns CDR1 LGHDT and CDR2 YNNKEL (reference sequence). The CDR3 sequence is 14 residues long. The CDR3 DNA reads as TGTGCCAGCAGCCAAGACACAGGGGATCAGCCCCAGCATTTT. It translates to CASSQDTGDQPQHF.

The CDR3 nucleotides read TGTGCCAGCTCTCCAGCGCTAGCGGGAACCCACAATGAGCAGTTCTTC. Encoded protein: CASSPALAGTHNEQFF. The chain combines TRBV18 with TRBJ2-1, with 9 bases identical to TRBD2. With V trimmed by 6 bases and J by 5 bases, 11 bases remained unmatched. The CDR3 consists of 16 residues. Germline loops: CDR1 KGHSH, CDR2 LQKENI.

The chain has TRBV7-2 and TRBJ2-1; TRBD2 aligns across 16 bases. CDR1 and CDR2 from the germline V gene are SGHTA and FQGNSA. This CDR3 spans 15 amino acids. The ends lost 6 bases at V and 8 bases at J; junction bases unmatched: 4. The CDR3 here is CASRSGLAGGDEQFF. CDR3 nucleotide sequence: TGTGCCAGCAGGTCGGGACTAGCGGGAGGGGATGAGCAGTTCTTC.

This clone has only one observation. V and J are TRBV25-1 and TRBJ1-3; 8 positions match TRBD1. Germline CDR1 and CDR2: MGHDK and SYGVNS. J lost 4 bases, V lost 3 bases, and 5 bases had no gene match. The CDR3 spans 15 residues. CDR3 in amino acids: CASSEDREIGNTIYF. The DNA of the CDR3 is TGTGCCAGCAGTGAGGACAGGGAAATCGGAAACACCATATATTTT.

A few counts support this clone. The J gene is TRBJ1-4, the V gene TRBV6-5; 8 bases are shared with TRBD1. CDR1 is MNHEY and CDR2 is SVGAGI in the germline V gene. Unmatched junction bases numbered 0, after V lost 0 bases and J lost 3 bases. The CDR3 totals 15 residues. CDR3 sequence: CASSYSDRANEKLFF. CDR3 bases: TGTGCCAGCAGTTACTCGGACAGGGCTAATGAAAAACTGTTTTTT.

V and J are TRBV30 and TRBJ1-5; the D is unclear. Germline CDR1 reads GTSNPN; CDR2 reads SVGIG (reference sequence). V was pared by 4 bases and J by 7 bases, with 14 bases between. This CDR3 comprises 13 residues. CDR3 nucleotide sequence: TGTGCCTGGACAAGCCCGGCGGGCCAGCCCCAGCATTTT. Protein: CAWTSPAGQPQHF.

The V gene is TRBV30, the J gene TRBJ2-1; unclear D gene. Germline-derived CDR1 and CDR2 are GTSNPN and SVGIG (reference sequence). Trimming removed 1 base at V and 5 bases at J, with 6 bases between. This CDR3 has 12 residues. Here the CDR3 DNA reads TGTGCCTGGAGTGCACAACACAATGAGCAGTTCTTC. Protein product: CAWSAQHNEQFF.

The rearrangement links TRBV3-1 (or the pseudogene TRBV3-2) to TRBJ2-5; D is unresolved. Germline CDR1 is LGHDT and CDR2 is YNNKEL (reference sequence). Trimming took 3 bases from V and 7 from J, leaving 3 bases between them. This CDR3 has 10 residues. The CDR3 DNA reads TGTGCCAGCAGCCAGAGGACCCAGTACTTC. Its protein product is CASSQRTQYF.

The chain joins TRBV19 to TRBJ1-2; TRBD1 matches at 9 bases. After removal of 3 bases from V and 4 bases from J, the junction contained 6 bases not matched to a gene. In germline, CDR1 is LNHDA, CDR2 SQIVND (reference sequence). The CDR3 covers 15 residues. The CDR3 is CASSILTGGSYGYTF. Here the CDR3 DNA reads TGTGCCAGTAGTATCCTGACAGGGGGTAGCTATGGCTACACCTTC.